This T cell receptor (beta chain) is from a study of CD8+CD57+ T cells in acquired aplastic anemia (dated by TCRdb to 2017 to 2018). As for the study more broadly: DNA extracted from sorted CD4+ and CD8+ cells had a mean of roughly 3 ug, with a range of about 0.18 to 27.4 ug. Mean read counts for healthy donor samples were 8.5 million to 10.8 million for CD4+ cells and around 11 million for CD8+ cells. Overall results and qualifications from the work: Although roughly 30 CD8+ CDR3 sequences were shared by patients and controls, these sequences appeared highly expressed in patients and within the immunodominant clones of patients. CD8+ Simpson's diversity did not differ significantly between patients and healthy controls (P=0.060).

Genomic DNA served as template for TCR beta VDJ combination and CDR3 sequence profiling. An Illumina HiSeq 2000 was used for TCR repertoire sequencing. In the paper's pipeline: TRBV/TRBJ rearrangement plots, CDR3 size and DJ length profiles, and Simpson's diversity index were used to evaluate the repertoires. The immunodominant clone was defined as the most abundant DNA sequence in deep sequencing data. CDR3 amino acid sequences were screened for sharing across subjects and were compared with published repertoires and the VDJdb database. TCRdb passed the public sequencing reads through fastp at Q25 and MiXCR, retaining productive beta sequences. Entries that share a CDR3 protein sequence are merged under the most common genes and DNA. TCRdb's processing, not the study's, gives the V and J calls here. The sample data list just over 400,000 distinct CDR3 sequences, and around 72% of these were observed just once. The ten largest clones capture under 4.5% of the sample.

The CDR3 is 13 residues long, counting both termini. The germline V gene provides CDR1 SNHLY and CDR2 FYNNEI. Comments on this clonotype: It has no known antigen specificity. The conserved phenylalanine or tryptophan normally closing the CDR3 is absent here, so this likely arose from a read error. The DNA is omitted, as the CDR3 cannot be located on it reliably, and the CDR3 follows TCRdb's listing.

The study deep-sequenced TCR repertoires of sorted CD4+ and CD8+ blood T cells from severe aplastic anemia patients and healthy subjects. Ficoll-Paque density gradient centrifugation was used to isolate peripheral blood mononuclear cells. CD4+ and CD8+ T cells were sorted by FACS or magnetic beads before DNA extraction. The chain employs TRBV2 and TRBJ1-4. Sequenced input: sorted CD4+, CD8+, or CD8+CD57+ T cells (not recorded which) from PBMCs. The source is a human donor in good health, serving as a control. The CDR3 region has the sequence CASTEERAENTFI.